Shown below are 12 T cell receptor beta chains from a single sample sequenced in a study of breast tumors, draining lymph nodes, adjacent tissues. TCRdb reprocessed the multiplex PCR reads via MiXCR and lists one record per CDR3 protein. The data hold roughly 49,000 distinct CDR3 sequences, with roughly 41% observed a single time. Material: breast tumor tissue. These TCRs come from a female donor with breast cancer. Some clones in this sample may be carry-over from other donors' samples.

V is TRBV5-1 and J is TRBJ2-3; D gene ambiguous. The germline V and J ends were trimmed by 4 bases and 2 bases, with 14 bases remaining between them. This CDR3 has 15 amino acids. Looked up from germline, CDR1 is SGHRS and CDR2 is YFSETQ. For the CDR3, the DNA is TGCGCCAGCAGCCCCGGCCTCTCTAACACAGATACGCAGTATTTT. Its protein is CASSPGLSNTDTQYF.

This clonotype was observed many times. This sequence joins TRBV29-1 and TRBJ2-1; 11 positions agree with TRBD2. V dropped 1 base and J dropped 4; count of bases not matched to a gene: 6. The CDR3 is made up of 16 amino acids. The germline CDR1 and CDR2 sequences are SQVTM and ANQGSEA. The CDR3 region is CSVEVAGGPSYNEQFF. CDR3 coding DNA: TGCAGCGTTGAAGTAGCGGGGGGGCCCTCGTACAATGAGCAGTTCTTC.

This clonotype was counted ten times or more. The chain carries TRBV5-5 and TRBJ1-4, with D perhaps TRBD1 (6 bases). V was pared by 1 base and J by 6 bases, with 10 bases between. Germline CDR1 and CDR2: SGHKS and YYEKEE (reference sequence). The CDR3 length is 14 residues. CDR3 amino acids: CASSLTGHYEKLFF. CDR3 coding DNA: TGTGCCAGCAGCTTGACAGGGCACTATGAAAAACTGTTTTTT.

V usage is TRBV29-1 and J usage is TRBJ2-5; D is perhaps TRBD1 (6 bases). The CDR3 is 14 residues long. CDR1 and CDR2 from the germline V gene are SQVTM and ANQGSEA. Trimming took off 7 bases at V and 2 bases at J, with 17 bases between the two ends. The CDR3 protein is CSAPGGGQQETQYF. The CDR3 nucleotides read TGCAGCGCTCCCGGCGGCGGACAGCAAGAGACCCAGTACTTC.

J is TRBJ2-2 and V is TRBV12-3 or TRBV12-4, with D perhaps matching TRBD1 (5 bases). Deletions cut 6 bases from V and 12 bases from J, with 14 bases between. There are 12 residues in the CDR3. CDR3 bases: TGTGCCAGCAGCCAGACAGCGAGAAAGCTGTTTTTT. Translated, it gives CASSQTARKLFF.

Regarding this clonotype: Since a much larger clone is just one base distant, this may be a read error. In DNA, the CDR3 is TGTGCCAGCAGCTTCCATGGGGGGGACTCCCAGTTCTTC. This encodes CASSFHGGDSQFF. This chain connects TRBV7-2 to TRBJ2-1, with 7 bases aligning to TRBD2. CDR1 is SGHTA, CDR2 FQGNSA, per germline. Trimming at V came to 3 bases and at J to 13 bases, leaving 9 bases not matched to a gene. The CDR3 has 13 amino acids.

On this clonotype itself: As the CDR3 is not closed by the conserved phenylalanine or tryptophan, this likely results from a read error. CDR3 sequence (DNA): TGCAGCGCACTGGGGGGCGGAGTTACATACAATGAGCAGTTCTCC. Translating gives CSALGGGVTYNEQFS. The chain is built from TRBV20-1 and TRBJ2-1, with D possibly being TRBD1 or TRBD2 (6 bases each). The CDR3 extends over 15 amino acids. Germline V lookup: CDR1 DFQATT, CDR2 SNEGSKA (reference sequence).

This clonotype was recorded at least ten times. The CDR3 DNA reads as TGTGCCAGCAGCTTAGATCAAGAGACCCAGTACTTC. It specifies CASSLDQETQYF. The chain combines TRBV11-3 with TRBJ2-5; D is unresolved. This CDR3 has 12 amino acids. Trimming took 0 bases from V and 2 from J, leaving 1 base between them. Germline V gene sequence: CDR1 SGHNT, CDR2 YENEEA.

The J gene is TRBJ2-7, the V gene TRBV5-1; TRBD1 aligns across 7 bases. The CDR3 sequence is 13 residues long. The ends lost 0 bases at V and 4 bases at J; junction bases unmatched: 1. The germline gives CDR1 SGHRS, CDR2 YFSETQ. DNA for the CDR3: TGCGCCAGCAGCTTGGACAGGGGTTACGAGCAGTACTTC. It is translated as CASSLDRGYEQYF.

This sequence joins TRBV7-9 and TRBJ1-2; tentative D call: TRBD1 (5 bases). CDR3 length: 14 residues. Trimming took 3 bases from V and 4 from J, leaving 12 bases between them. Germline V gives CDR1 SEHNR, CDR2 FQNEAQ (reference sequence). CDR3 loop: CASSLDGGRYGYTF. In DNA form, the CDR3 reads TGTGCCAGCAGCTTGGACGGGGGTCGCTATGGCTACACCTTC.

This clonotype has ten or more counts. The chain couples TRBV20-1 to TRBJ2-7, with 7 bases lining up with TRBD2. Trimming removed 6 bases from V and 6 bases from J; junction bases left unmatched: 20. The CDR3 has 16 residues. Germline CDR1 and CDR2: DFQATT and SNEGSKA (reference sequence). The CDR3 loop reads CSADTPVGGENGEQYF. The DNA of the CDR3 is TGCAGTGCCGACACGCCGGTGGGGGGGGAGAACGGCGAGCAGTACTTC.

This clonotype has a count of ten or more. A much larger clone differs by one base, so this may be a read error. The chain uses TRBV11-3 and TRBJ2-7; D is uncertain. The CDR3 has 13 amino acids. CDR1 and CDR2 from the germline V gene are SGHNT and YENEEA. The V and J ends lost 2 bases and 6 bases respectively, with 11 bases between them. In DNA, the CDR3 is TGTGCCAGCAGCTTAACGTCGCTGGCCGAGCAGTACTTC. This sequence encodes CASSLTSLAEQYF.